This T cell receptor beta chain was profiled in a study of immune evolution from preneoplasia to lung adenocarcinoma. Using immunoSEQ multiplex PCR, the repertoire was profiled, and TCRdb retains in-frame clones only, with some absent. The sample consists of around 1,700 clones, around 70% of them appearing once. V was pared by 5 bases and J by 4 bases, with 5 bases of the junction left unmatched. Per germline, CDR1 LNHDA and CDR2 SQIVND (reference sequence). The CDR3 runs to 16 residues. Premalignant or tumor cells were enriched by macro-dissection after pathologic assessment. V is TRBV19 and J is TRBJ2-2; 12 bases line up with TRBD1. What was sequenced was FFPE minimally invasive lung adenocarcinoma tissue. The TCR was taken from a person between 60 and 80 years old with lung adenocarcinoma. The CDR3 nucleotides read TGTGCCAGTAGTGGGGGGGACAGGGGGCTCACCGGGGAGCTGTTTTTT. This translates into CASSGGDRGLTGELFF.